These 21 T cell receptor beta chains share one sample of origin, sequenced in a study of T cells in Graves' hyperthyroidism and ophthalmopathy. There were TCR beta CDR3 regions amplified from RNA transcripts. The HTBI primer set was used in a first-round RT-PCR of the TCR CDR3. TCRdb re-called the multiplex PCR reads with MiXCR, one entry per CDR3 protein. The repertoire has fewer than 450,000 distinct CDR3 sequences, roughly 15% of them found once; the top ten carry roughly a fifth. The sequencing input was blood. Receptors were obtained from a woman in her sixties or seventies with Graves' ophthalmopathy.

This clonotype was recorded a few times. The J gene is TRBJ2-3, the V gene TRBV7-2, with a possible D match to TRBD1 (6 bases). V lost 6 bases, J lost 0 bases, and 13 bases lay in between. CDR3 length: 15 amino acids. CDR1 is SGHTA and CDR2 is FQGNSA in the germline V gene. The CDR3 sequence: CASRPTTGSTDTQYF. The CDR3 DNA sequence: TGTGCCAGCAGACCCACCACAGGGAGCACAGATACGCAGTATTTT.

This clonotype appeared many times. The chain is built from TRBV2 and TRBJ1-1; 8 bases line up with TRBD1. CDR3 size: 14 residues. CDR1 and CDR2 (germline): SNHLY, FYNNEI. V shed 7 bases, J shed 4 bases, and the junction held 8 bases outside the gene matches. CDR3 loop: CASIGQGSFTEAFF. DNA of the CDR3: TGTGCCAGCATTGGACAGGGATCGTTCACTGAAGCTTTCTTT. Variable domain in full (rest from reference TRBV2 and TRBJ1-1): EPEVTQTPSHQVTQMGQEVILRCVPISNHLYFYWYRQILGQKVEFLVSFYNNEISEKSEIFDDQFSVERPDGSNFTLKIRSTKLEDSAMYFCASIGQGSFTEAFFGQGTRLTVV.

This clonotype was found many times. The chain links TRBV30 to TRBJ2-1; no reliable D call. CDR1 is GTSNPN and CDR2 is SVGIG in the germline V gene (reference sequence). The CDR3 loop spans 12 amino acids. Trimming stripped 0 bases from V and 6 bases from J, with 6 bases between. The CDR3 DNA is TGTGCCTGGAGTGTAAGCTTCAATGAGCAGTTCTTC. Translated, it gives CAWSVSFNEQFF.

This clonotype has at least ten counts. CDR3 sequence reads: CASSATGLVTEAFF. In nucleotides, the CDR3 is TGTGCCAGCAGCGCGACAGGGCTGGTCACTGAAGCTTTCTTT. This chain connects TRBV2 to TRBJ1-1; 7 bases fit TRBD1. Trimming cost V 6 bases and J 4 bases; bases outside gene matches: 8. CDR1 is SNHLY, CDR2 FYNNEI, per germline. This CDR3 comprises 14 residues. The full variable domain, in which reference TRBV2 and TRBJ1-1 provide the parts outside the CDR3, is EPEVTQTPSHQVTQMGQEVILRCVPISNHLYFYWYRQILGQKVEFLVSFYNNEISEKSEIFDDQFSVERPDGSNFTLKIRSTKLEDSAMYFCASSATGLVTEAFFGQGTRLTVV.

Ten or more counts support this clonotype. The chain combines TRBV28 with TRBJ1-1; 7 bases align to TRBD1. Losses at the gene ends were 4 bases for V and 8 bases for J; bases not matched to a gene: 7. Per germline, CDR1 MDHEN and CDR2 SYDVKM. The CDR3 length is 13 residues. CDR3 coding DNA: TGTGCCAGCAGTTCAGGGACAGCCATCGAAGCTTTCTTT. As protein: CASSSGTAIEAFF.

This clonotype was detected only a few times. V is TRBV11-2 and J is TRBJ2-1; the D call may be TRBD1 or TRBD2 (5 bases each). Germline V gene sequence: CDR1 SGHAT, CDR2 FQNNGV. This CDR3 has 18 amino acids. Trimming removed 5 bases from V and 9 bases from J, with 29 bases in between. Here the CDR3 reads CASSQGEGTGLGVGEQFF. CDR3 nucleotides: TGTGCCAGCAGCCAAGGCGAGGGGACGGGCCTCGGGGTGGGTGAGCAGTTCTTC.

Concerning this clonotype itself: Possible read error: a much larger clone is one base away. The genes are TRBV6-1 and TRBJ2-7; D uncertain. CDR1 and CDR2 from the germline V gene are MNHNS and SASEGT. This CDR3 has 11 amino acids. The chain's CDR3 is CTSRLVYEQYF. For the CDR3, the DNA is TGTACCAGCAGATTGGTCTACGAGCAGTACTTC.

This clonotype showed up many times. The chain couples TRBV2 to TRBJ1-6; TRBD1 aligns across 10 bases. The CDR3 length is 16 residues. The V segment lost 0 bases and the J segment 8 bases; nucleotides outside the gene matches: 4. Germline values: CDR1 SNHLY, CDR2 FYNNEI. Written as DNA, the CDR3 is TGTGCCAGCAGTGAAGCTCCCGGGACAGGGGATTCACCCCTCCACTTT. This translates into CASSEAPGTGDSPLHF.

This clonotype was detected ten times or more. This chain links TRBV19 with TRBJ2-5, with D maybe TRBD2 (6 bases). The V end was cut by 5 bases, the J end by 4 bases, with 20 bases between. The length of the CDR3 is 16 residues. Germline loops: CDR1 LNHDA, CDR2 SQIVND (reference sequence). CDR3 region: CASSGRIGSARETQYF. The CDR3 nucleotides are TGTGCCAGTAGTGGCAGGATCGGGAGTGCGCGAGAGACCCAGTACTTC.

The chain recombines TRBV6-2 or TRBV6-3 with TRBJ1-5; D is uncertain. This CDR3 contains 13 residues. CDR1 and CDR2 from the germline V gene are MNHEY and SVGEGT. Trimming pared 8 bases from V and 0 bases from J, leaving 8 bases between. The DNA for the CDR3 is TGTGCCAGCGCGGACGATAGCAATCAGCCCCAGCATTTT. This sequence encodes CASADDSNQPQHF.

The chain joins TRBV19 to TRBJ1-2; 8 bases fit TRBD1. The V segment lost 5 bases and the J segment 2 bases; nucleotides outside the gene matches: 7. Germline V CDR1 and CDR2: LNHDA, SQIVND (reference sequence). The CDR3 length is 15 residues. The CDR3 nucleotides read TGTGCCAGTAGTGTGGACAGGGTGGTCAACTATGGCTACACCTTC. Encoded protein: CASSVDRVVNYGYTF.

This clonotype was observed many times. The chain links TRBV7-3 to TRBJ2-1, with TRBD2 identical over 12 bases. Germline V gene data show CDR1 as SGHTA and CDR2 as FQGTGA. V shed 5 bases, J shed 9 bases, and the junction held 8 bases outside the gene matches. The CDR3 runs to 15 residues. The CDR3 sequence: CASSVTSGGGGEQFF. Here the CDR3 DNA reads TGTGCCAGCAGCGTGACTAGCGGGGGAGGTGGTGAGCAGTTCTTC. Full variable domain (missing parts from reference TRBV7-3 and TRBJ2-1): GAGVSQTPSNKVTEKGKYVELRCDPISGHTALYWYRQSLGQGPEFLIYFQGTGAADDSGLPNDRFFAVRPEGSVSTLKIQRTERGDSAVYLCASSVTSGGGGEQFFGPGTRLTVL.

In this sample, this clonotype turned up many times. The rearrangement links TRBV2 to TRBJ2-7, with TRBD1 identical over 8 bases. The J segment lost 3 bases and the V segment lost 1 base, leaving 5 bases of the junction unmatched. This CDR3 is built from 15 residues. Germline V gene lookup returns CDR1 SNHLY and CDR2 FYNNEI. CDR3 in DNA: TGTGCCAGCAGTGAAGAAGACAGGGGTTACTACGAGCAGTACTTC. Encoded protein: CASSEEDRGYYEQYF.

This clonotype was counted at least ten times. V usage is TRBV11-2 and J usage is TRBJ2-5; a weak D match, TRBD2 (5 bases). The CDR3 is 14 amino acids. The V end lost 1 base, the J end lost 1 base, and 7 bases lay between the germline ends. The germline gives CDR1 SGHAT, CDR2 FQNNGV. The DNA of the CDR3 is TGTGCCAGCAGCTTAGTAGCGTTCCAAGAGACCCAGTACTTC. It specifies CASSLVAFQETQYF.

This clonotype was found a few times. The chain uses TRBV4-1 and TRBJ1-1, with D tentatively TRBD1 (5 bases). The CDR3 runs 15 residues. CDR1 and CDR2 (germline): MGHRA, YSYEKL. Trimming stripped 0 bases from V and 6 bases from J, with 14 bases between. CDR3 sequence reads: CASSQDILGDAEAFF. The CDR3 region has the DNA TGCGCCAGCAGCCAAGATATTTTGGGGGATGCTGAAGCTTTCTTT.

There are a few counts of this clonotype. CDR3 DNA: TGCGCCAGCAGCCCCTGGGGGGGCAATCAGCCCCAGCATTTT. It specifies CASSPWGGNQPQHF. The chain uses TRBV5-1 and TRBJ1-5, with a weak D call TRBD1 (5 bases). V lost 4 bases and J 2 bases, leaving 10 bases between the germline ends. CDR1 and CDR2 (germline): SGHRS, YFSETQ. The CDR3 has 14 residues.

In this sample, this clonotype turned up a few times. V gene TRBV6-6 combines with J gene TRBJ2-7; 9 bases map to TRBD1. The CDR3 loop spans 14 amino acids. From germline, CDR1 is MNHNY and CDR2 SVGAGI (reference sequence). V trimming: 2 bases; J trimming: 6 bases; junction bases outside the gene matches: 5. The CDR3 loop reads CASSYQGQGGEQYF. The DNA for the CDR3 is TGTGCCAGCAGTTACCAGGGACAGGGAGGCGAGCAGTACTTC.

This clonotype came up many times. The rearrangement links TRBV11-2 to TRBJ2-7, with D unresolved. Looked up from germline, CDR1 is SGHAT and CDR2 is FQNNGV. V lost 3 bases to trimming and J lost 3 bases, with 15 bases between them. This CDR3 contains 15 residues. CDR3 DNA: TGTGCCAGCAGCTTGGAGAAGGCCCTTAACTACGAGCAGTACTTC. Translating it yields CASSLEKALNYEQYF.

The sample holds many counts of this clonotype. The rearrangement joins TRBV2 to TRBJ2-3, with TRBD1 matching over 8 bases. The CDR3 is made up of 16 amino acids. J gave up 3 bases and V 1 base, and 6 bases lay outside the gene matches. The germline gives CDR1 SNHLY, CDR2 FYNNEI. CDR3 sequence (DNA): TGTGCCAGCAGTGAAGGGACAGGGATCGATACAGATACGCAGTATTTT. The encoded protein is CASSEGTGIDTDTQYF.

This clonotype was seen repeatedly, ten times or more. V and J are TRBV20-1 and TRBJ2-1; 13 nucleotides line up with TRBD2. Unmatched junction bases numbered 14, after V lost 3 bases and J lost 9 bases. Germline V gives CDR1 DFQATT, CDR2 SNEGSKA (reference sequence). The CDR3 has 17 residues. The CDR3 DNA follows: TGCAGTGCTAGGGAACTCCTTGAGACTAGCGGGAGGACTGAGCAGTTCTTC. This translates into CSARELLETSGRTEQFF.

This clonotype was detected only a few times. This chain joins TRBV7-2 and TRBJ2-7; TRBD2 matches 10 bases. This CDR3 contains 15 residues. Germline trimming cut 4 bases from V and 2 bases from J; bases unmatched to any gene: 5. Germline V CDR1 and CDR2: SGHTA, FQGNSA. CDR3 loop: CASSSTSGMAYEQYF. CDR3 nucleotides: TGTGCCAGCAGCTCCACTAGCGGGATGGCCTACGAGCAGTACTTC.